This entry is about one T cell receptor (beta chain). Antigen specificity is unknown. These data are taken from a study of OX40 agonist ivuxolimab in advanced cancers. About the research overall: Patients treated during dose escalation were battling hepatocellular carcinoma, melanoma, renal cell or head and neck cancer. Points from the study as a whole: CD4+ and CD8+ blood T cells expanded clonally by week 6 at 0.1 to 3.0 mg/kg. In a subset of nonresponders, normalized T-cell clonal expansion was also low.

CDR1 and CDR2 from the germline V gene are SGHDN and FVKESK. Losses at the gene ends were 4 bases for V and 3 bases for J; bases not matched to a gene: 6. CDR3 length equals 15 residues. Profiling relied on immunoSEQ multiplex PCR, and the TCRdb table lists in-frame clones only, not all of them. The profile shows some 78,000 clones, 88% of them singletons. The chain carries TRBV14 and TRBJ2-1; 7 bases agree with TRBD2. The receptor was derived from an adult with an advanced solid tumor such as melanoma, head and neck, liver or kidney cancer. The sequenced sample was CD4+ or CD8+ T cells sorted from blood, obtained in a trial of the OX40 agonist ivuxolimab. The CDR3 region has the DNA TGTGCCAGCAGCCCCTGGGAGGGCCTCTACAATGAGCAGTTCTTC. This translates into CASSPWEGLYNEQFF.